What follows is one TCR beta chain and its context. The data derive from a study of blood T cell repertoires in COVID-19. For the study at large: Sites in the United States, Italy and Spain provided acute and convalescent COVID-19 samples. PBMCs, B-cell-depleted T cells, or T cells were the source of the cDNA or gDNA that made up the material.

Authors' methods: Amplification from reference gene primers served as the basis for estimated nucleated cell counts. The method was immunoSEQ multiplex PCR; TCRdb's version includes in-frame clones alone and lacks a portion of them. V and J calls and clone size are those listed in that table; D and trimming were worked out from the DNA. The sample holds under 200,000 clones; about four fifths are singletons and the top ten take about 6.5%. Trimming pared 2 bases from V and 1 base from J, leaving 12 bases between. There are 16 residues in the CDR3. Germline assignment: CDR1 SGHRS and CDR2 YFSETQ. The chain is built from TRBV5-1 and TRBJ2-2; D may be TRBD2 (5 bases). Material: peripheral blood. This TCR derives from a man between 65 and 85 years old with active or convalescent COVID-19. CDR3: CASSFWGSGNTGELFF. The CDR3 DNA is TGCGCCAGCAGCTTTTGGGGAAGCGGGAACACCGGGGAGCTGTTTTTT. The variable domain in full, with the rest retrieved from reference TRBV5-1 and TRBJ2-2, is KAGVTQTPRYLIKTRGQQVTLSCSPISGHRSVSWYQQTPGQGLQFLFEYFSETQRNKGNFPGRFSGRQFSNSRSEMNVSTLELGDSALYLCASSFWGSGNTGELFFGEGSRLTVL.